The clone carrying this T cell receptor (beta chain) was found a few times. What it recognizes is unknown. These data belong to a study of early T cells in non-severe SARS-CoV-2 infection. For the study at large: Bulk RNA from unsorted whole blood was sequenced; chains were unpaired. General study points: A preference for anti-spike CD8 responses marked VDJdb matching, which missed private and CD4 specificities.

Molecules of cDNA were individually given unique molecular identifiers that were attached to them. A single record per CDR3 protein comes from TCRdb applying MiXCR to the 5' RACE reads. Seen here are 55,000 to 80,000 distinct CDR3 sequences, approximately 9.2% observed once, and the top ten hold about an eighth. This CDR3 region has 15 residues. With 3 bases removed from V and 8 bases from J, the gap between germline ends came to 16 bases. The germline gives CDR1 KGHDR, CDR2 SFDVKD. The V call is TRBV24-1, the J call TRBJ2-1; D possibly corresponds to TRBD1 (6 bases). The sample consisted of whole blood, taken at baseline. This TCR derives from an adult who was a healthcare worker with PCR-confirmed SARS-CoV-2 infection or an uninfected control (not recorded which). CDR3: CATSDPGTIGDEQFF. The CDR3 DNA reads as TGTGCCACCAGTGATCCGGGGACAATAGGGGATGAGCAGTTCTTC.